The entry that follows covers one TCR beta chain sequence. This sample stems from a study of blood T cell repertoires in COVID-19. Turning to the study itself: Collection of acute and convalescent COVID-19 samples took place in the United States, Italy and Spain. PBMCs, B-cell-depleted T cells, or T cells were the source of the cDNA or gDNA that made up the material.

This CDR3 contains 14 residues. V was clipped by 5 bases and J by 1 base, with 9 bases between them. CDR1 and CDR2 (germline): SGHTA, FQGTGA. Original data processing: Estimates of nucleated cell counts were drawn from the amplification of reference gene primers. The assay was immunoSEQ multiplex PCR, and TCRdb's table has in-frame clones only and misses some. The DNA gave D and trimming, while V, J and clone size come from that table. The sample has about 81,000 clones; about 91% are singletons. This rearrangement joins TRBV7-3 to TRBJ2-1; a weak D match, TRBD2 (6 bases). Specimen: peripheral blood. This TCR was recovered from a woman at least 80 years old with acute or convalescent COVID-19. In DNA form, the CDR3 reads TGTGCCAGCAGCCCACGGGGGTCCTACAATGAGCAGTTCTTC. As protein: CASSPRGSYNEQFF.